This T cell receptor (beta chain) emerged from a study of Graves' ophthalmopathy and Graves' hyperthyroidism. Regarding the study as a whole: Sensitivity of roughly 88% and specificity of approximately 76% were achieved when a 13-signature model separated ophthalmopathy from stable hyperthyroidism.

Amplifying from RNA transcripts, the study obtained TCR beta CDR3 regions. The workflow started with a first-round RT-PCR run with HTBI primers and then moved on to a second-round multiplex PCR. TCRdb re-called the multiplex PCR reads through MiXCR, storing one row per CDR3 protein. The table lists 1 million to 1.3 million distinct CDR3 sequences, approximately 35% of them singletons. The CDR3 is made up of 13 amino acids. The germline V and J ends were trimmed by 6 bases and 1 base, with 9 bases remaining between them. Germline lookup yields CDR1 ENHRY and CDR2 SYGVKD. This clonotype was picked up a small number of times. What it binds is not known. Participants with hyperthyroidism, aged 18 to 65, were newly diagnosed with under 2 months' duration. Clinical symptoms and serum thyroxine were used for diagnosis; TRAb, thyroid ultrasound and orbital computed tomography were also relied on.

The chain uses TRBV10-3 and TRBJ1-1, with D possibly TRBD1 on 6 matching bases. This clonotype originated in an adult man with Graves' hyperthyroidism. The sample was peripheral blood or thyroid tissue (not recorded which). CDR3 loop: CAIRVGGNTEAFF. The DNA of the CDR3 is TGTGCCATCAGGGTAGGGGGGAACACTGAAGCTTTCTTT.